Below, 8 T cell receptor beta chains from the same sample are listed, as sequenced in a study of monozygotic twins with inflammatory bowel disease. TCRdb reanalyzed the 5' RACE reads, giving one entry per CDR3 protein sequence and no DNA. This sample contains approximately 400,000 distinct CDR3 sequences. What was sequenced was blood. These TCRs come from a human donor with ulcerative colitis or Crohn's disease, or a healthy co-twin of an affected twin (not recorded which).

This sequence joins TRBV5-1 and TRBJ1-2. The CDR3 covers 12 residues. Per germline, CDR1 SGHRS and CDR2 YFSETQ. The CDR3 reads CASSDGVDGYTF.

V gene TRBV20-1 combines with J gene TRBJ2-5; the D gene TCRdb calls, TRBD2, cannot be checked with no DNA. This CDR3 is built from 14 residues. Germline CDR1 is DFQATT and CDR2 is SNEGSKA (reference sequence). The CDR3 sequence is CSASFLAGRETQYF.

The J gene is TRBJ2-1, the V gene TRBV15; TCRdb designates TRBD2, a call that cannot be tested without DNA. Germline lookup yields CDR1 LNHNV and CDR2 YYDKDF (reference sequence). The CDR3 is made up of 13 amino acids. Here the CDR3 reads CATSISGSDEQFF.

The genes are TRBV29-1 and TRBJ1-1; TCRdb lists TRBD1, though no DNA is available to test this call. Germline V gene lookup returns CDR1 SQVTM and CDR2 ANQGSEA. This CDR3 contains 13 residues. This chain's CDR3 is CSVERQGATEAFF.

The chain links TRBV12-3 or TRBV12-4 to TRBJ1-2; the D gene TCRdb calls, TRBD1, cannot be checked with no DNA. CDR3 length: 15 residues. The CDR3 loop reads CASSLGGQTLRGYTF.

The rearrangement joins TRBV29-1 to TRBJ2-3; lacking DNA, the TRBD2 call made by TCRdb goes unchecked. Germline lookup yields CDR1 SQVTM and CDR2 ANQGSEA. The CDR3 contains 15 residues. The CDR3 reads CSAGAGGPVGDTQYF.

The rearrangement joins TRBV20-1 to TRBJ2-1; TCRdb names TRBD1, which stays unverified in the absence of DNA. The length of the CDR3 is 14 residues. Germline CDR1 and CDR2: DFQATT and SNEGSKA (reference sequence). The chain's CDR3 is CSASPGTAYNEQFF.

The CDR3 is CASRLTGGPQETQYF. The V call is TRBV5-1, the J call TRBJ2-5; with no DNA, the TCRdb D assignment of TRBD1 cannot be verified. The CDR3 spans 15 residues. Germline V gene lookup returns CDR1 SGHRS and CDR2 YFSETQ.